The present T cell receptor beta chain was sequenced within a study of T cells after yellow fever vaccination. At least ten counts were recorded for this clonotype. Its antigen is not identified. Whole-study findings and limits: Few clonotypes appeared in both CD4 and CD8 compartments. The secondary response peaked faster, at day 5 versus 15, but was weaker. A large majority of primary-vaccination clones showed up again after the booster (96% CD4, almost 90% CD8).

Between the trimmed V and J ends, which lost 6 bases and 8 bases, there was a span of 19 bases. Germline-derived CDR1 and CDR2 are DFQATT and SNEGSKA (reference sequence). The CDR3 covers 13 residues. In TCRdb, the 5' RACE reads were re-called with MiXCR into one record per CDR3 protein. This sample has more than 200,000 distinct CDR3 sequences, with about 3.9% found just once. The TCR originated in a man between 18 and 29 years old who received the YFV17D yellow fever vaccine. The material sequenced was PBMCs, taken 15 days after the yellow fever booster vaccination. The chain is built from TRBV20-1 and TRBJ1-2; D is undetermined. CDR3 sequence reads: CSAALPRTGGYTF. In DNA, the CDR3 is TGCAGTGCGGCGCTCCCGAGGACGGGAGGCTACACCTTC.